This T cell receptor beta chain was retrieved from a study of blood T cell repertoires in COVID-19. Trimming removed 2 bases from V and 13 bases from J, with 15 bases in between. The CDR3 length is 14 residues. CDR1 and CDR2 from the germline V gene are SNHLY and FYNNEI. The repertoire was sequenced with immunoSEQ multiplex PCR; TCRdb's copy has only in-frame clones and lacks some. The data hold about 140,000 clones, with around 80% observed a single time. This chain uses TRBV2 with TRBJ1-6; a weak D match, TRBD1 (6 bases). The specimen was peripheral blood. This TCR came from a woman aged 55-69 years with acute or convalescent COVID-19. This chain's CDR3 is CASSESVTGHPLHF. The CDR3 nucleotides are TGTGCCAGCAGTGAATCAGTGACAGGCCATCCCCTCCACTTT.